This T cell receptor (beta chain) was sequenced for a study of identifying expanded T cells in peripheral blood. TCRdb keeps only in-frame clones here, not all; method: immunoSEQ multiplex PCR. This sample carries 100,000 to 150,000 clones, about 88% of them seen once, and the ten largest clones take approximately 8.9%. After removal of 4 bases from V and 1 base from J, the junction contained 9 bases not matched to a gene. The CDR3 is 16 residues long. Germline V gives CDR1 SGHKS, CDR2 YYEKEE (reference sequence). This receptor was taken from a person aged 18-70 years in good health. V is TRBV5-5 and J is TRBJ1-1, with 8 bases lining up with TRBD1. The specimen sequenced was blood. CDR3 in DNA: TGTGCCAGCAGCCCAGCCTATGGACAGGGGAACACTGAAGCTTTCTTT. It translates to CASSPAYGQGNTEAFF.